This T cell receptor beta chain emerged from a study of early T cells in non-severe SARS-CoV-2 infection. One entry per CDR3 protein results from TCRdb running MiXCR on the 5' RACE reads. The sample shows 45,000 to 65,000 distinct CDR3 sequences, less than 9.5% of them seen only once. This clonotype has just a few counts. Germline lookup yields CDR1 SGHDT and CDR2 YYEEEE. The length of the CDR3 is 12 residues. V was pared by 4 bases and J by 6 bases, with 11 bases between. This chain joins TRBV5-6 and TRBJ2-7, with D perhaps being TRBD1 or TRBD2 (5 bases each). The sample consisted of whole blood. The sequence came from an adult who was a healthcare worker with PCR-confirmed SARS-CoV-2 infection or an uninfected control (not recorded which). The CDR3 region is CASSQGTAEQYF. The CDR3 bases are TGTGCCAGCAGCCAAGGGACGGCCGAGCAGTACTTC.